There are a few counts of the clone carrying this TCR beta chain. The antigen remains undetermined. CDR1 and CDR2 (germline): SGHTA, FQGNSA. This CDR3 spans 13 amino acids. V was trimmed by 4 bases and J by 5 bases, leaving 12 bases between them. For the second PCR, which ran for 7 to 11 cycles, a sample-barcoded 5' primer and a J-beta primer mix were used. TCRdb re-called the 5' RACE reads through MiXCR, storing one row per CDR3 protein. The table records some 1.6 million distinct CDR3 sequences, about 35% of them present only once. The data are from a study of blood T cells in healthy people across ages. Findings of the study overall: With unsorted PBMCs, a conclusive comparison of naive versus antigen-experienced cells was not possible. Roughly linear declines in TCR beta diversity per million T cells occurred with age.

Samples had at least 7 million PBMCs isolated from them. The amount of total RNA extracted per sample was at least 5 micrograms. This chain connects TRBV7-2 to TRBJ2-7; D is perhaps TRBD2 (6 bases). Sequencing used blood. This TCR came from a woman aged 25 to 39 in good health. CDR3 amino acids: CASSWKGGDEQYF. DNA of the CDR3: TGTGCCAGCAGCTGGAAGGGAGGAGACGAGCAGTACTTC.